The next 20 T cell receptor beta chains were all read from a single sample in a study of T cell changes during pregnancy in multiple sclerosis. Method: immunoSEQ multiplex PCR; TCRdb's copy keeps in-frame clones and lacks some. The repertoire holds 35,000 to 50,000 clones, around 90% seen once, with roughly 1% in the top ten. The source was CD4+ T cells from peripheral blood mononuclear cells, collected in the second trimester of pregnancy. Source of these receptors: a female donor with multiple sclerosis, enrolled in a pregnancy study.

Written as DNA, the CDR3 is TGTGCCAGCAGTTTACTGGGAGGCAAAAACATTCAGTACTTC. Translated, it gives CASSLLGGKNIQYF. The rearrangement joins TRBV27 to TRBJ2-4; possible D gene TRBD2, 6 bases. The CDR3 is 14 amino acids. Trimming took off 2 bases at V and 3 bases at J, with 8 bases between the two ends. Germline V gene data show CDR1 as MNHEY and CDR2 as SMNVEV (reference sequence).

This clone was seen a few times. The CDR3 coding sequence is TGTGCCAGACGTGACAGGGGGCGCGGTCAGCCCCAGCATTTT. Protein product: CARRDRGRGQPQHF. The chain links TRBV21-1 to TRBJ1-5; the table assigns TRBD1, which was not confirmed against the DNA. TRBV21-1 has pseudogene status. The CDR3 length is 14 residues.

The chain is built from TRBV28 and TRBJ1-2, with 7 bases identical to TRBD1. The CDR3 consists of 15 residues. After removal of 8 bases from V and 7 bases from J, the junction contained 16 bases not matched to a gene. CDR1 is MDHEN, CDR2 SYDVKM, per germline. The CDR3 sequence: CASLRGGNHRGGYTF. CDR3 bases: TGTGCCAGCCTCCGGGGGGGGAACCACAGGGGTGGCTACACCTTC.

Here the CDR3 DNA reads TGCAGCGTCTTGGAGCGGGGCAGCCTCTCCTACAATGAGCAGTTCTTC. Residues: CSVLERGSLSYNEQFF. The chain joins TRBV29-1 to TRBJ2-1; TRBD2 matches at 7 bases. The germline V gene encodes CDR1 SQVTM and CDR2 ANQGSEA. V was pared by 6 bases and J by 0 bases, with 11 bases of the junction left unmatched. There are 16 residues in the CDR3.

This chain joins TRBV7-2 and TRBJ1-2, with 9 nucleotides matching TRBD1. The CDR3 totals 15 residues. V was clipped by 2 bases and J by 6 bases; unmatched bases: 7. CDR1 is SGHTA, CDR2 FQGNSA, per germline. CDR3 loop: CASSLSTGGGHGYTF. The CDR3 bases are TGTGCCAGCAGCTTATCGACAGGGGGGGGGCATGGCTACACCTTC.

The rearrangement joins TRBV6-1 to TRBJ2-1; 10 bases agree with TRBD2. CDR3 length: 15 residues. The V and J ends lost 6 bases and 3 bases, in that order; junction bases with no gene match: 5. Per the germline V gene, CDR1 is MNHNS and CDR2 is SASEGT. CDR3 coding DNA: TGTGCCAGCAGCCCACTAGCGGGACTCTACAATGAGCAGTTCTTC. Translated: CASSPLAGLYNEQFF.

This clone appeared a few times. The chain uses TRBV6-1 and TRBJ1-2, with D possibly TRBD1 on 6 matching bases. CDR3 size: 16 residues. CDR1 is MNHNS and CDR2 is SASEGT in the germline V gene. V was trimmed by 0 bases and J by 2 bases, leaving 13 bases between them. The CDR3 region has the DNA TGTGCCAGCAGTGAAGCCCTATTTACAGGGAACTATGGCTACACCTTC. Translation gives CASSEALFTGNYGYTF.

The chain employs TRBV7-9 and TRBJ1-5; 7 bases are shared with TRBD1. With 5 bases clipped from V and 0 bases from J, the junction kept 7 bases outside the gene matches. In germline, CDR1 is SEHNR, CDR2 FQNEAQ (reference sequence). CDR3 length: 16 residues. The CDR3 is CASSMGTAFSNQPQHF. CDR3 DNA sequence: TGTGCCAGCAGCATGGGGACAGCCTTTAGCAATCAGCCCCAGCATTTT.

The chain recombines TRBV9 with TRBJ1-3; no reliable D call. Trimming took off 0 bases at V and 2 bases at J, with 6 bases between the two ends. Per germline, CDR1 SGDLS and CDR2 YYNGEE. The CDR3 loop spans 14 amino acids. The CDR3 coding sequence is TGTGCCAGCAGCGTAGGGACTGCTGGAAACACCATATATTTT. Amino acid sequence: CASSVGTAGNTIYF.

J is TRBJ1-1 and V is TRBV28; maybe TRBD1 (5 bases). The CDR3 runs 13 residues. Deletions cut 3 bases from V and 6 bases from J, with 11 bases between. Germline values: CDR1 MDHEN, CDR2 SYDVKM. CDR3 nucleotide sequence: TGTGCCAGCAGTTTGGTAGGGGTCGCTGAAGCTTTCTTT. Amino acids: CASSLVGVAEAFF.

V usage is TRBV7-6 and J usage is TRBJ1-2, with D possibly matching TRBD1 (5 bases). CDR1 and CDR2 from the germline V gene are SGHVS and FNYEAQ. The CDR3 is 14 residues long. Trimming removed 2 bases at V and 3 bases at J, with 10 bases between. The CDR3 here is CASSLSEGYYGYTF. Here the CDR3 DNA reads TGTGCCAGCAGCTTATCGGAGGGGTACTATGGCTACACCTTC.

The V gene is TRBV7-2, the J gene TRBJ2-5, with D possibly being TRBD2 (6 bases). The V end lost 4 bases, the J end lost 5 bases, and 14 bases lay between the germline ends. This CDR3 comprises 14 residues. Germline V lookup: CDR1 SGHTA, CDR2 FQGNSA. CDR3 loop: CASSSLGGVETQYF. For the CDR3, the DNA is TGTGCCAGCAGCTCCCTGGGGGGAGTCGAGACCCAGTACTTC.

This chain uses TRBV7-8 with TRBJ2-7, with D perhaps TRBD2 (6 bases). V lost 0 bases and J 0 bases, leaving 9 bases between the germline ends. The CDR3 spans 15 residues. Germline CDR1 SGHVS, CDR2 FQNEAQ. CDR3 nucleotide sequence: TGTGCCAGCAGCTTAGCCGCGACTAGCTCCTACGAGCAGTACTTC. It translates to CASSLAATSSYEQYF.

The gene calls are TRBV12-5 and TRBJ2-2; 7 bases are shared with TRBD1. The V gene end was trimmed by 1 base and the J gene end by 6 bases; junction bases not matched to a gene: 2. This CDR3 has 14 residues. Per the germline V gene, CDR1 is LGHNT and CDR2 is FRNRAP. In nucleotides, the CDR3 is TGTGCTAGTGGTTTGGCAGGGGGTTCCGGGGAGCTGTTTTTT. Amino acid sequence: CASGLAGGSGELFF.

This chain links TRBV7-9 with TRBJ2-5, with a tentative D call TRBD2 (6 bases). The V end lost 4 bases, the J end lost 5 bases, and 17 bases lay between the germline ends. Germline V gene data show CDR1 as SEHNR and CDR2 as FQNEAQ (reference sequence). The CDR3 is made up of 15 amino acids. CDR3 amino acids: CASSWYTGERETQYF. DNA for the CDR3: TGTGCCAGCAGCTGGTATACGGGAGAGCGGGAGACCCAGTACTTC. Full variable domain (missing parts from reference TRBV7-9 and TRBJ2-5): DTGVSQNPRHKITKRGQNVTFRCDPISEHNRLYWYRQTLGQGPEFLTYFQNEAQLEKSRLLSDRFSAERPKGSFSTLEIQRTEQGDSAMYLCASSWYTGERETQYFGPGTRLLVL.

CDR3 amino acids: CASSPGQPNEKLFF. For the CDR3, the DNA is TGTGCCAGCAGTCCGGGACAGCCTAATGAAAAACTGTTTTTT. This chain connects TRBV27 to TRBJ1-4; 7 bases are a match to TRBD1. With V trimmed by 5 bases and J by 3 bases, 3 bases remained unmatched. Germline CDR1 reads MNHEY; CDR2 reads SMNVEV (reference sequence). The CDR3 is 14 amino acids. The whole variable domain, remainder taken from reference TRBV27 and TRBJ1-4, is EAQVTQNPRYLITVTGKKLTVTCSQNMNHEYMSWYRQDPGLGLRQIYYSMNVEVTDKGDVPEGYKVSRKEKRNFPLILESPSPNQTSLYFCASSPGQPNEKLFFGSGTQLSVL.

The V and J genes are TRBV19 and TRBJ2-7, with a tentative D call TRBD1 (6 bases). V lost 3 bases and J 6 bases, leaving 18 bases between the germline ends. The germline CDR1 and CDR2 sequences are LNHDA and SQIVND (reference sequence). The CDR3 is made up of 15 amino acids. CDR3 protein: CASSMVPGIRGEQYF. The CDR3 nucleotides read TGTGCCAGTAGTATGGTACCGGGGATCAGGGGCGAGCAGTACTTC.

The chain's CDR3 is CASSLVLGLADGVDEQFF. CDR3 coding DNA: TGTGCCAGCAGCTTAGTCCTGGGACTAGCGGACGGGGTCGATGAGCAGTTCTTC. The chain links TRBV7-9 to TRBJ2-1, with TRBD2 identical over 11 bases. Germline loops: CDR1 SEHNR, CDR2 FQNEAQ (reference sequence). This CDR3 is built from 18 residues. Losses at the gene ends were 1 base for V and 8 bases for J; bases not matched to a gene: 13.

The V gene is TRBV10-1, the J gene TRBJ2-1; D is possibly TRBD2 (5 bases). Germline V gene data show CDR1 as WNHNN and CDR2 as SYGVQD (reference sequence). The CDR3 spans 15 residues. Between the trimmed V and J ends, which lost 3 bases and 7 bases, there was a span of 16 bases. CDR3 region: CASSDRRPSGNEQFF. In DNA, the CDR3 is TGCGCCAGCAGTGACAGGAGGCCCTCGGGAAATGAGCAGTTCTTC.

The chain joins TRBV19 to TRBJ2-1, with D perhaps matching TRBD2 (5 bases). This CDR3 spans 16 amino acids. The V gene lost 4 bases and the J gene lost 6 bases, with 19 bases spanning the gap. Germline CDR1 and CDR2: LNHDA and SQIVND (reference sequence). CDR3 protein: CASSTPGLARGNEQFF. The CDR3, as DNA: TGTGCCAGTAGTACCCCCGGACTGGCCCGGGGCAATGAGCAGTTCTTC. The entire variable domain, with the rest obtained from reference TRBV19 and TRBJ2-1, is as follows: DGGITQSPKYLFRKEGQNVTLSCEQNLNHDAMYWYRQDPGQGLRLIYYSQIVNDFQKGDIAEGYSVSREKKESFPLTVTSAQKNPTAFYLCASSTPGLARGNEQFFGPGTRLTVL.